Below are 30 T cell receptor beta chains sequenced from a single sample in a study of shared clonotypes between healthy human individuals. Sequenced by immunoSEQ multiplex PCR; TCRdb stores in-frame clones only, minus some. This table has about 1.1 million clones, more than 75% appearing once. Specimen: memory CD4+ T cells from PBMCs. Subset denoted: CD45RA-negative fraction. Receptor source: a man aged 18 to 30 in good health. Some clones in this sample may be carry-over from other donors' samples.

This sequence joins TRBV15 and TRBJ2-1; 8 bases align to TRBD2. Per germline, CDR1 LNHNV and CDR2 YYDKDF (reference sequence). The CDR3 totals 13 residues. V shed 3 bases and J 9 bases; nucleotides not matched to a gene: 4. The CDR3 coding sequence is TGTGCCACCAGCAGCGGGAGGGCCACTGAGCAGTTCTTC. It translates to CATSSGRATEQFF.

The chain employs TRBV5-4 and TRBJ1-1; D is uncertain. CDR3 length: 16 residues. Germline CDR1 reads SGHNT; CDR2 reads YYREEE (reference sequence). Trimming took off 4 bases at V and 4 bases at J, with 20 bases between the two ends. CDR3 loop: CASSPVTSGLSTEAFF. CDR3 nucleotides: TGTGCCAGCAGCCCCGTGACCTCTGGTTTGAGCACTGAAGCTTTCTTT.

This chain links TRBV2 with TRBJ1-2, with 7 bases matching TRBD1. V was clipped by 5 bases and J by 8 bases; unmatched bases: 8. Germline CDR1 reads SNHLY; CDR2 reads FYNNEI. This CDR3 spans 13 amino acids. CDR3 sequence: CASSPDRFEGYTF. In nucleotides, the CDR3 is TGTGCCAGCAGTCCGGACAGGTTTGAAGGCTACACCTTC. Drawing the rest from reference TRBV2 and TRBJ1-2, the complete variable domain is EPEVTQTPSHQVTQMGQEVILRCVPISNHLYFYWYRQILGQKVEFLVSFYNNEISEKSEIFDDQFSVERPDGSNFTLKIRSTKLEDSAMYFCASSPDRFEGYTFGSGTRLTVV.

The rearrangement links TRBV7-2 to TRBJ2-1; no clear D. Trimming removed 1 base at V and 7 bases at J, with 8 bases between. This CDR3 contains 13 residues. CDR1 SGHTA and CDR2 FQGNSA come from the germline V gene. Written as DNA, the CDR3 is TGTGCCAGCAGCTTAGTACCGTGGAATGAGCAGTTCTTC. Translating gives CASSLVPWNEQFF.

The chain carries TRBV29-1 and TRBJ2-5; 7 bases map to TRBD1. CDR1 and CDR2 from the germline V gene are SQVTM and ANQGSEA. Unmatched junction bases numbered 6, after V lost 6 bases and J lost 5 bases. The CDR3 is 12 residues long. The CDR3 protein is CSVSQQGETQYF. CDR3 nucleotides: TGCAGCGTATCCCAACAGGGGGAGACCCAGTACTTC. The full variable domain, completed using reference TRBV29-1 and TRBJ2-5, is SAVISQKPSRDICQRGTSLTIQCQVDSQVTMMFWYRQQPGQSLTLIATANQGSEATYESGFVIDKFPISRPNLTFSTLTVSNMSPEDSSIYLCSVSQQGETQYFGPGTRLLVL.

The chain combines TRBV27 with TRBJ1-4; D not certain. The V gene's germline CDR1 is MNHEY and CDR2 SMNVEV (reference sequence). V dropped 3 bases and J dropped 0 bases, with 5 bases sitting between them. This CDR3 has 14 amino acids. The CDR3: CASSFSATNEKLFF. The CDR3 coding sequence is TGTGCCAGCAGTTTCAGTGCAACTAATGAAAAACTGTTTTTT.

This clone was seen a handful of times. The sample has other DNA sequences that encode this CDR3 too. The J gene is TRBJ1-3, the V gene TRBV5-1, with D tentatively TRBD1 (6 bases). V gave up 0 bases and J gave up 1 base, with 8 bases separating them. Germline V gene data show CDR1 as SGHRS and CDR2 as YFSETQ. The CDR3 is 15 amino acids. The CDR3 spells CASSLGTVSGNTIYF. CDR3 in DNA: TGCGCCAGCAGCTTGGGGACAGTTTCTGGAAACACCATATATTTT.

CDR3 sequence (DNA): TGTGCCAGCAGCGTTCTTAGTGGGGGGTACACTGAAGCTTTCTTT. Its translation is CASSVLSGGYTEAFF. This chain joins TRBV9 and TRBJ1-1; maybe TRBD1 (5 bases). The CDR3 has 15 amino acids. V dropped 2 bases and J dropped 3 bases, with 14 bases sitting between them. Germline CDR1 SGDLS, CDR2 YYNGEE.

The chain links TRBV28 to TRBJ1-1; no definite D call. Germline loops: CDR1 MDHEN, CDR2 SYDVKM. The CDR3 is 14 amino acids. V was cut by 3 bases and J by 4 bases, with 12 bases left in between. CDR3 sequence: CASSLSLPGTEAFF. The CDR3 nucleotides read TGTGCCAGCAGTTTGAGCTTGCCAGGCACTGAAGCTTTCTTT.

The chain joins TRBV30 to TRBJ2-1, with D perhaps matching TRBD2 (6 bases). The CDR3 totals 11 residues. The V gene's germline CDR1 is GTSNPN and CDR2 SVGIG (reference sequence). V was pared by 5 bases and J by 6 bases, with 8 bases between. The CDR3 loop is CAWRRANEQFF. The CDR3 DNA reads as TGTGCCTGGCGGAGGGCCAATGAGCAGTTCTTC.

The rearrangement links TRBV6-4 to TRBJ1-1; D unclear. Germline V lookup: CDR1 MRHNA, CDR2 SNTAGT. The CDR3 loop spans 14 amino acids. With 4 bases removed from V and 8 bases from J, the gap between germline ends came to 17 bases. CDR3: CASSAAGRHREAFF. The CDR3 coding sequence is TGTGCCAGCAGTGCCGCCGGTCGGCACCGGGAAGCTTTCTTT.

A single count supports this clone. Other DNA sequences in the same sample also yield this CDR3. The chain links TRBV5-1 to TRBJ2-2; maybe TRBD1 (5 bases). Germline lookup yields CDR1 SGHRS and CDR2 YFSETQ. V shed 8 bases and J shed 4 bases, with 15 bases lying between them. CDR3 length equals 14 residues. The CDR3 sequence: CASSPQEITGELFF. The CDR3, as DNA: TGCGCCAGTAGCCCACAGGAAATCACCGGGGAGCTGTTTTTT.

There are a few counts of this clone. This chain joins TRBV11-2 and TRBJ2-6, with D perhaps matching TRBD1 (6 bases). V dropped 7 bases and J dropped 1 base, with 17 bases sitting between them. Germline V gene lookup returns CDR1 SGHAT and CDR2 FQNNGV. CDR3 length: 17 amino acids. CDR3 in DNA: TGTGCCAGCACCGGACAGTACACTCTTTCTGGGGCCAACGTCCTGACTTTC. This codes for CASTGQYTLSGANVLTF.

This clone was found once. The chain has TRBV28 and TRBJ2-1; 13 bases line up with TRBD2. The germline V gene has CDR1 MDHEN and CDR2 SYDVKM. The CDR3 is made up of 15 amino acids. V lost 2 bases, J lost 9 bases, and 4 bases stayed unmatched. CDR3 DNA: TGTGCCAGCAGTTTACCGGGACTAGCGGGACGTGAGCAGTTCTTC. As protein: CASSLPGLAGREQFF. The whole variable domain, remainder taken from reference TRBV28 and TRBJ2-1, is DVKVTQSSRYLVKRTGEKVFLECVQDMDHENMFWYRQDPGLGLRLIYFSYDVKMKEKGDIPEGYSVSREKKERFSLILESASTNQTSMYLCASSLPGLAGREQFFGPGTRLTVL.

This chain links TRBV7-9 with TRBJ2-1; D remains unclear. The CDR3 has 11 amino acids. Germline V gene data show CDR1 as SEHNR and CDR2 as FQNEAQ (reference sequence). The V and J ends lost 4 bases and 9 bases respectively, with 7 bases between them. The CDR3 DNA reads as TGTGCCAGCAGCTCTTTGCGTGAGCAGTTCTTC. Protein: CASSSLREQFF. Filled out from reference TRBV7-9 and TRBJ2-1, the complete variable domain reads DTGVSQNPRHKITKRGQNVTFRCDPISEHNRLYWYRQTLGQGPEFLTYFQNEAQLEKSRLLSDRFSAERPKGSFSTLEIQRTEQGDSAMYLCASSSLREQFFGPGTRLTVL.

The rearrangement links TRBV10-1 to TRBJ2-7; 10 bases match TRBD2. The germline V gene encodes CDR1 WNHNN and CDR2 SYGVQD (reference sequence). Germline trimming cut 2 bases from V and 5 bases from J; bases unmatched to any gene: 3. The CDR3 consists of 14 residues. The CDR3 coding sequence is TGCGCCAGCAGTGAGAACCTAGCGGGGGACGAGCAGTACTTC. It translates to CASSENLAGDEQYF.

This chain links TRBV7-8 with TRBJ1-5; weak D call: TRBD1 (5 bases). Germline CDR1 is SGHVS and CDR2 is FQNEAQ. CDR3 length equals 15 residues. The V and J ends lost 2 bases and 3 bases respectively, with 11 bases between them. CDR3 residues: CASSLRGRLNQPQHF. As DNA, the CDR3 is TGTGCCAGCAGCTTAAGGGGCCGTCTCAATCAGCCCCAGCATTTT. Looking up the rest from reference TRBV7-8 and TRBJ1-5 gives the full variable domain: GAGVSQSPRYKVAKRGQDVALRCDPISGHVSLFWYQQALGQGPEFLTYFQNEAQLDKSGLPSDRFFAERPEGSVSTLKIQRTQQEDSAVYLCASSLRGRLNQPQHFGDGTRLSIL.

The chain employs TRBV30 and TRBJ1-1, with D uncertain. The CDR3 is 13 residues long. The V and J ends lost 1 base and 3 bases respectively, with 9 bases between them. Germline lookup yields CDR1 GTSNPN and CDR2 SVGIG (reference sequence). The CDR3 DNA sequence: TGTGCCTGGAGTGGGGCTAGGGACACTGAAGCTTTCTTT. Translating it yields CAWSGARDTEAFF. Using reference TRBV30 and TRBJ1-1 for the parts outside the CDR3, the full variable domain is SQTIHQWPATLVQPVGSPLSLECTVEGTSNPNLYWYRQAAGRGLQLLFYSVGIGQISSEVPQNLSASRPQDRQFILSSKKLLLSDSGFYLCAWSGARDTEAFFGQGTRLTVV.

V and J are TRBV6-1 and TRBJ1-1; D may be TRBD1 (5 bases). The CDR3 has 11 amino acids. The V gene lost 2 bases and the J gene lost 11 bases, with 9 bases spanning the gap. Germline CDR1 and CDR2: MNHNS and SASEGT. CDR3 sequence: CASSEIGDAFF. The CDR3 DNA follows: TGTGCCAGCAGTGAAATTGGGGACGCTTTCTTT.

The J gene is TRBJ2-7, the V gene TRBV4-1; 8 bases are a match to TRBD1. Germline trimming cut 8 bases from V and 2 bases from J; bases unmatched to any gene: 5. The CDR3 spans 13 residues. Germline lookup yields CDR1 MGHRA and CDR2 YSYEKL. CDR3 loop: CASRQGLTYEQYF. CDR3 coding DNA: TGCGCCAGCCGACAGGGGCTAACCTACGAGCAGTACTTC.

As concerns this clone: Other DNA sequences in this sample translate to the same CDR3. The chain is built from TRBV19 and TRBJ1-2; D possibly corresponds to TRBD1 (5 bases). CDR1 is LNHDA, CDR2 SQIVND, per germline (reference sequence). V was clipped by 0 bases and J by 2 bases, with 7 bases between them. This CDR3 spans 14 amino acids. The CDR3 sequence: CASSIDPGNYGYTF. The CDR3 coding sequence is TGTGCCAGTAGTATAGACCCAGGGAACTATGGCTACACCTTC.

V and J are TRBV19 and TRBJ2-7; 11 positions match TRBD1. CDR3 length: 14 residues. Germline CDR1 reads LNHDA; CDR2 reads SQIVND (reference sequence). V gave up 3 bases and J gave up 6 bases; unmatched junction bases: 4. Here the CDR3 reads CASSIGQGAGEQYF. DNA for the CDR3: TGTGCCAGTAGTATTGGACAGGGGGCTGGCGAGCAGTACTTC.

The chain carries TRBV20-1 and TRBJ2-2; unclear D gene. V shed 7 bases and J shed 5 bases, with 8 bases lying between them. Germline CDR1 is DFQATT and CDR2 is SNEGSKA (reference sequence). This CDR3 has 11 amino acids. The CDR3 bases are TGCAGTGTTGGCAGAACCGGGGAGCTGTTTTTT. Its protein is CSVGRTGELFF.

This chain connects TRBV19 to TRBJ2-1, with TRBD2 matching over 8 bases. V lost 7 bases and J lost 3; bases outside the gene matches: 8. The germline V gene has CDR1 LNHDA and CDR2 SQIVND (reference sequence). The CDR3 spans 15 residues. CDR3 bases: TGTGCCAGTAACCTCGGGAGGGCCTTCTACAATGAGCAGTTCTTC. Amino acid sequence: CASNLGRAFYNEQFF.

This clone has just a few counts. V usage is TRBV6-1 and J usage is TRBJ1-2, with 12 bases aligning to TRBD1. In germline, CDR1 is MNHNS, CDR2 SASEGT. V shed 4 bases and J 7 bases; nucleotides not matched to a gene: 7. The length of the CDR3 is 15 residues. The CDR3 region is CASSGGTGGFFGYTF. The CDR3, as DNA: TGTGCCAGCAGTGGGGGGACAGGGGGCTTTTTTGGCTACACCTTC.

The rearrangement joins TRBV4-2 to TRBJ2-5; 9 positions match TRBD2. The J call is uncertain, as TRBJ2-7 better fits the DNA end. This CDR3 spans 16 amino acids. Germline V gives CDR1 LGHNA, CDR2 YNFKEQ. As DNA, the CDR3 is TGTGCCAGCAGCCAAGAGGTAGCGGGAGCTGGCTACGAGCAGTACTTC. Translation: CASSQEVAGAGYEQYF.

This sequence joins TRBV6-5 and TRBJ2-5; 8 nucleotides agree with TRBD2. The CDR3 spans 15 residues. The J segment lost 2 bases and the V segment lost 6 bases, leaving 8 bases of the junction unmatched. Germline lookup yields CDR1 MNHEY and CDR2 SVGAGI. For the CDR3, the DNA is TGTGCCAGCAGCTCCCCGGGACTAGGTCAAGAGACCCAGTACTTC. Translation gives CASSSPGLGQETQYF.

This chain connects TRBV7-2 to TRBJ1-1; maybe TRBD1 (5 bases). Germline CDR1 and CDR2: SGHTA and FQGNSA. The CDR3 has 16 amino acids. The V end lost 1 base, the J end lost 7 bases, and 19 bases lay between the germline ends. CDR3 bases: TGTGCCAGCAGCTTAGATGGTTCGGTGGGACGGATTGAAGCTTTCTTT. Translated: CASSLDGSVGRIEAFF.

This clone has a single count. The rearrangement joins TRBV19 to TRBJ2-3, with TRBD1 identical over 11 bases. The CDR3 runs 14 residues. The germline V gene encodes CDR1 LNHDA and CDR2 SQIVND (reference sequence). The ends lost 3 bases at V and 9 bases at J; junction bases unmatched: 5. This CDR3 reads CASSIRTGGDTQYF. In DNA, the CDR3 is TGTGCCAGTAGTATTCGGACAGGGGGCGACACGCAGTATTTT.

The CDR3 region has the DNA TGCGCCAGCAGCCAAGACTACCTCGATGAAGCTTTCTTT. It yields the protein CASSQDYLDEAFF. The chain links TRBV4-3 to TRBJ1-1; D not certain. V lost 0 bases and J lost 7, with 9 bases in between. CDR1 is LGHNA, CDR2 YSLEER, per germline. CDR3 length: 13 amino acids.